The entry below gives a single TCR beta chain sequence along with its context. Antigen specificity is unknown. These data come from a study of lymphopenia after photon versus proton radiotherapy. V dropped 3 bases and J dropped 7 bases, with 25 bases sitting between them. The CDR3 covers 17 residues. The germline CDR1 and CDR2 sequences are SGDLS and YYNGEE. Study-level points and caveats: After lymphocyte nadir, photon-treated repertoires showed oligoclonal expansion, especially CD8+ Temra. In patients who died, overall survival fell as post-nadir TCR diversity dropped more.

The protocol was immunoSEQ multiplex PCR, while the TCRdb copy is restricted to in-frame clones and leaves out a portion. In the table there are 30,000 or so clones, 85% to 90% of which are singletons. Sequencing used peripheral blood, obtained from a patient treated with proton-based radiotherapy. The chain carries TRBV9 and TRBJ1-2, with D perhaps matching TRBD1 (6 bases). The source of this sequence is a woman aged 60-75 years with cholangiocarcinoma. Some clones in this sample may be carry-over from other donors' samples. CDR3 bases: TGTGCCAGCAGCGCCCATAGGACAGAGGTCGGCCTTGGTGGCTACACCTTC. Translation: CASSAHRTEVGLGGYTF.